Listed here are 28 T cell receptor beta chains from one sample, sequenced in a study of cytomegalovirus exposure and HLA in healthy donors. Amplification used 60 Vbeta primers and 13 Jbeta primers. The repertoire was sequenced with immunoSEQ multiplex PCR; TCRdb's copy has only in-frame clones and lacks some. The sample yields about 150,000 clones, of which the top ten take up about 1.6%. The sequenced sample consisted of PBMCs. Receptor source: a woman in her forties or fifties in good health and CMV-seronegative.

This chain links TRBV7-3 with TRBJ1-1; D ambiguous. The V gene lost 4 bases and the J gene lost 1 base, with 7 bases spanning the gap. Germline V gene lookup returns CDR1 SGHTA and CDR2 FQGTGA. The CDR3 is made up of 13 amino acids. The CDR3 sequence is CASSSQTNTEAFF. The CDR3 region has the DNA TGTGCCAGCAGCTCACAGACGAACACTGAAGCTTTCTTT.

The rearrangement joins TRBV19 to TRBJ1-5; D call uncertain. Deletions cut 3 bases from V and 2 bases from J, with 11 bases between. This CDR3 has 15 residues. Germline loops: CDR1 LNHDA, CDR2 SQIVND (reference sequence). The CDR3 loop reads CASSIASRGNQPQHF. CDR3 DNA: TGTGCCAGTAGTATTGCAAGCCGAGGCAATCAGCCCCAGCATTTT.

The chain joins TRBV15 to TRBJ1-1; the D gene is possibly TRBD1 (6 bases). This CDR3 contains 16 residues. V gave up 4 bases and J gave up 5 bases, with 20 bases separating them. Per the germline V gene, CDR1 is LNHNV and CDR2 is YYDKDF (reference sequence). The CDR3 protein is CATSTAGGPDGTEAFF. The CDR3 nucleotides read TGTGCCACCAGCACAGCGGGGGGGCCCGACGGGACTGAAGCTTTCTTT.

The chain carries TRBV13 and TRBJ1-6; D gene unclear. CDR1 is PRHDT and CDR2 is FYEKMQ in the germline V gene (reference sequence). The V and J ends lost 2 bases and 9 bases respectively, with 11 bases between them. This CDR3 has 14 amino acids. CDR3 in amino acids: CASSLRHAGSPLHF. CDR3 in DNA: TGTGCCAGCAGCTTACGACATGCGGGTTCACCCCTCCACTTT.

The chain employs TRBV28 and TRBJ2-3, with 8 bases fitting TRBD2. Trimming at V came to 3 bases and at J to 5 bases, leaving 10 bases not matched to a gene. The CDR3 consists of 16 residues. Germline loops: CDR1 MDHEN, CDR2 SYDVKM. CDR3 DNA: TGTGCCAGCAGTTTGGGGGGACGGGAGGGCCGAGATACGCAGTATTTT. This translates into CASSLGGREGRDTQYF.

The chain uses TRBV7-9 and TRBJ1-4; unclear D gene. Trimming removed 6 bases from V and 11 bases from J, with 19 bases in between. Germline CDR1 SEHNR, CDR2 FQNEAQ (reference sequence). The CDR3 spans 14 residues. CDR3 DNA sequence: TGTGCCAGCAGTAAGAGGGAAGTTACGGGGAAACTGTTTTTT. Amino acid sequence: CASSKREVTGKLFF. Full variable domain (rest looked up from reference TRBV7-9 and TRBJ1-4): DTGVSQNPRHKITKRGQNVTFRCDPISEHNRLYWYRQTLGQGPEFLTYFQNEAQLEKSRLLSDRFSAERPKGSFSTLEIQRTEQGDSAMYLCASSKREVTGKLFFGSGTQLSVL.

The V call is TRBV4-2, the J call TRBJ2-1, with TRBD2 matching 9 bases. Per the germline V gene, CDR1 is LGHNA and CDR2 is YNFKEQ. This CDR3 contains 16 residues. The ends lost 1 base at V and 10 bases at J; junction bases unmatched: 11. The CDR3 DNA reads TGTGCCAGCAGCCAAGTACTGGCGGGAGGGCCACACGAGCAGTTCTTC. Translated, it gives CASSQVLAGGPHEQFF.

As for this clone: The same CDR3 is also encoded by other DNA sequences in this sample. The chain joins TRBV28 to TRBJ2-3, with 10 bases aligning to TRBD2. The V segment lost 6 bases and the J segment 3 bases; nucleotides outside the gene matches: 0. The CDR3 is made up of 13 amino acids. Germline loops: CDR1 MDHEN, CDR2 SYDVKM. DNA of the CDR3: TGTGCCAGCAGGACTAGCGGGACAGATACGCAGTATTTT. Amino acid sequence: CASRTSGTDTQYF.

This rearrangement joins TRBV5-6 to TRBJ2-3; 9 nucleotides line up with TRBD1. Germline V CDR1 and CDR2: SGHDT, YYEEEE. V was clipped by 1 base and J by 2 bases; unmatched bases: 5. The CDR3 covers 16 residues. CDR3 DNA: TGTGCCAGCAGCTTGCTGGGACAGGGATCCACAGATACGCAGTATTTT. Translation gives CASSLLGQGSTDTQYF.

This chain connects TRBV11-2 to TRBJ2-1; 10 bases align to TRBD2. Germline assignment: CDR1 SGHAT and CDR2 FQNNGV. V lost 5 bases and J lost 9; bases outside the gene matches: 13. The CDR3 totals 16 residues. DNA of the CDR3: TGTGCCAGCAGCCCCTCCCTTGGACTAGCGGATGGTGAGCAGTTCTTC. Translating it yields CASSPSLGLADGEQFF.

The chain is built from TRBV2 and TRBJ1-4; no definite D call. Germline V gene data show CDR1 as SNHLY and CDR2 as FYNNEI. The V gene lost 4 bases and the J gene lost 1 base, with 7 bases spanning the gap. The CDR3 extends over 14 amino acids. The CDR3 DNA reads TGTGCCAGCAGTGGAGGGCTAACTAATGAAAAACTGTTTTTT. Protein sequence: CASSGGLTNEKLFF. Filled out from reference TRBV2 and TRBJ1-4, the complete variable domain reads EPEVTQTPSHQVTQMGQEVILRCVPISNHLYFYWYRQILGQKVEFLVSFYNNEISEKSEIFDDQFSVERPDGSNFTLKIRSTKLEDSAMYFCASSGGLTNEKLFFGSGTQLSVL.

J is TRBJ2-3 and V is TRBV6-1, with D possibly being TRBD2 (6 bases). V lost 5 bases to trimming and J lost 0 bases, with 9 bases between them. Germline V gives CDR1 MNHNS, CDR2 SASEGT. The CDR3 is made up of 14 amino acids. The CDR3, as DNA: TGTGCCAGCAGTTATGCGGGGAGCACAGATACGCAGTATTTT. It translates to CASSYAGSTDTQYF.

V usage is TRBV11-2 and J usage is TRBJ1-4; TRBD1 might be the D (6 bases). The CDR3 totals 17 residues. CDR1 is SGHAT and CDR2 is FQNNGV in the germline V gene. V gave up 2 bases and J gave up 7 bases, with 20 bases separating them. CDR3 residues: CASSLFKRTADREKLFF. DNA of the CDR3: TGTGCCAGCAGCTTATTTAAACGGACAGCAGATCGTGAAAAACTGTTTTTT.

V and J are TRBV7-8 and TRBJ1-4, with D possibly matching TRBD1 (5 bases). The germline V gene has CDR1 SGHVS and CDR2 FQNEAQ. The CDR3 totals 11 residues. The V end lost 3 bases, the J end lost 10 bases, and 6 bases lay between the germline ends. CDR3 amino acids: CASSFGGKLFF. The CDR3 DNA is TGTGCCAGCAGCTTCGGGGGAAAACTGTTTTTT. Looking up the rest from reference TRBV7-8 and TRBJ1-4 gives the full variable domain: GAGVSQSPRYKVAKRGQDVALRCDPISGHVSLFWYQQALGQGPEFLTYFQNEAQLDKSGLPSDRFFAERPEGSVSTLKIQRTQQEDSAVYLCASSFGGKLFFGSGTQLSVL.

V gene TRBV5-4 combines with J gene TRBJ2-5; TRBD2 agrees at 9 bases. The CDR3 contains 16 residues. Trimming took 3 bases from V and 1 from J; bases not matched to a gene: 7. CDR1 is SGHNT, CDR2 YYREEE, per germline (reference sequence). CDR3 sequence: CASSSLAGQLQETQYF. CDR3 coding DNA: TGTGCCAGCAGCTCCCTAGCGGGGCAACTCCAAGAGACCCAGTACTTC.

This sequence joins TRBV11-3 and TRBJ2-3; D is ambiguous. CDR1 is SGHNT and CDR2 is YENEEA in the germline V gene. V was shortened by 0 bases and J by 5 bases, with 6 bases between the two germline ends. CDR3 length equals 13 residues. This chain's CDR3 is CASSLELQDTQYF. CDR3 DNA: TGTGCCAGCAGCTTAGAACTACAAGATACGCAGTATTTT.

The J gene is TRBJ2-5, the V gene TRBV5-1; perhaps TRBD1 as D (5 bases). This CDR3 spans 14 amino acids. V was shortened by 4 bases and J by 2 bases, with 12 bases between the two germline ends. Germline V gene lookup returns CDR1 SGHRS and CDR2 YFSETQ. This CDR3 reads CASSLGQTQETQYF. As DNA, the CDR3 is TGCGCCAGCAGCCTCGGACAAACTCAAGAGACCCAGTACTTC.

The V and J genes are TRBV19 and TRBJ1-1; a weak D match, TRBD1 (5 bases). Germline V gene lookup returns CDR1 LNHDA and CDR2 SQIVND (reference sequence). The ends were cut back, 6 bases at V and 1 base at J, with 15 bases in the middle. The CDR3 totals 15 residues. The DNA for the CDR3 is TGTGCCAGTAGCCCTGGGGCCGACAGGAACACTGAAGCTTTCTTT. Translation gives CASSPGADRNTEAFF. Supplemented by reference TRBV19 and TRBJ1-1, the full variable domain reads DGGITQSPKYLFRKEGQNVTLSCEQNLNHDAMYWYRQDPGQGLRLIYYSQIVNDFQKGDIAEGYSVSREKKESFPLTVTSAQKNPTAFYLCASSPGADRNTEAFFGQGTRLTVV.

The gene calls are TRBV5-1 and TRBJ2-3; D call uncertain. CDR1 and CDR2 from the germline V gene are SGHRS and YFSETQ. The CDR3 is made up of 11 amino acids. V dropped 5 bases and J dropped 3 bases, with 4 bases sitting between them. CDR3 protein: CASRSTDTQYF. Here the CDR3 DNA reads TGCGCCAGCAGATCTACAGATACGCAGTATTTT.

V gene TRBV5-1 combines with J gene TRBJ2-7, with D possibly being TRBD1 (6 bases). Germline V gene lookup returns CDR1 SGHRS and CDR2 YFSETQ. The CDR3 totals 14 residues. The V end was cut by 4 bases, the J end by 5 bases, with 16 bases between. CDR3 region: CASSRWLGANEQYF. The DNA for the CDR3 is TGCGCCAGCAGCCGGTGGCTGGGGGCCAACGAGCAGTACTTC.

The chain combines TRBV5-1 with TRBJ2-5, with 8 bases matching TRBD2. Germline values: CDR1 SGHRS, CDR2 YFSETQ. The CDR3 covers 14 residues. Trimming at V came to 4 bases and at J to 5 bases, leaving 7 bases not matched to a gene. Written as DNA, the CDR3 is TGCGCCAGCAGCCCCGGGGGGGCGTTGGAGACCCAGTACTTC. Translated, it gives CASSPGGALETQYF.

CDR3 DNA: TGTGCCAGCAGCCCGACTAGCGGGAGTTCGGGTGAGCAGTTCTTC. Translated: CASSPTSGSSGEQFF. The chain recombines TRBV9 with TRBJ2-1; TRBD2 agrees at 12 bases. CDR3 size: 15 residues. The V gene's germline CDR1 is SGDLS and CDR2 YYNGEE. The trim removed 4 bases at V and 9 bases at J, leaving 8 bases unmatched.

V gene TRBV7-2 combines with J gene TRBJ2-7, with 7 bases fitting TRBD1. The length of the CDR3 is 14 residues. The J segment lost 3 bases and the V segment lost 2 bases, leaving 4 bases of the junction unmatched. The germline V gene has CDR1 SGHTA and CDR2 FQGNSA. The CDR3 is CASSLRQGDYEQYF. The CDR3 nucleotides read TGTGCCAGCAGCTTAAGGCAGGGGGACTACGAGCAGTACTTC. Full variable domain (outside the CDR3, taken from reference TRBV7-2 and TRBJ2-7): GAGVSQSPSNKVTEKGKDVELRCDPISGHTALYWYRQSLGQGLEFLIYFQGNSAPDKSGLPSDRFSAERTGGSVSTLTIQRTQQEDSAVYLCASSLRQGDYEQYFGPGTRLTVT.

The V call is TRBV7-9, the J call TRBJ2-1; 7 nucleotides align to TRBD1. Germline values: CDR1 SEHNR, CDR2 FQNEAQ (reference sequence). The CDR3 runs 14 residues. The V segment lost 5 bases and the J segment 15 bases; nucleotides outside the gene matches: 16. CDR3 region: CASSGPDRPTWGFF. The CDR3 DNA follows: TGTGCCAGCAGCGGCCCGGACAGGCCCACATGGGGGTTCTTC.

The genes are TRBV6-1 and TRBJ2-1; no clear D gene. The germline gives CDR1 MNHNS, CDR2 SASEGT. V was trimmed by 8 bases and J by 5 bases, leaving 16 bases between them. CDR3 length: 14 residues. CDR3 in DNA: TGTGCCAGCTCCCACGTGGCTGGGCACAATGAGCAGTTCTTC. This encodes CASSHVAGHNEQFF.

The chain joins TRBV19 to TRBJ2-3, with TRBD2 as a possible D gene (6 bases). The CDR3 runs to 17 residues. The V gene lost 3 bases and the J gene lost 3 bases, with 19 bases spanning the gap. Germline values: CDR1 LNHDA, CDR2 SQIVND (reference sequence). The CDR3 loop is CASSIPGLSVNTDTQYF. The CDR3 bases are TGTGCCAGTAGTATCCCGGGACTCTCAGTTAATACAGATACGCAGTATTTT.

The chain is built from TRBV5-4 and TRBJ2-3; TRBD2 aligns across 13 bases. CDR1 SGHNT and CDR2 YYREEE come from the germline V gene (reference sequence). The CDR3 has 16 residues. The V and J ends lost 0 bases and 3 bases, in that order; junction bases with no gene match: 1. This CDR3 reads CASSLGLAGGTDTQYF. Written as DNA, the CDR3 is TGTGCCAGCAGCTTGGGACTAGCGGGAGGTACAGATACGCAGTATTTT.

The rearrangement uses TRBV19 and TRBJ2-3; TRBD1 might be the D (5 bases). The germline V and J ends were trimmed by 7 bases and 5 bases, with 7 bases remaining between them. The germline gives CDR1 LNHDA, CDR2 SQIVND (reference sequence). The CDR3 has 11 amino acids. As DNA, the CDR3 is TGTGCCAGTATAAGGGGAGATACGCAGTATTTT. It yields the protein CASIRGDTQYF.